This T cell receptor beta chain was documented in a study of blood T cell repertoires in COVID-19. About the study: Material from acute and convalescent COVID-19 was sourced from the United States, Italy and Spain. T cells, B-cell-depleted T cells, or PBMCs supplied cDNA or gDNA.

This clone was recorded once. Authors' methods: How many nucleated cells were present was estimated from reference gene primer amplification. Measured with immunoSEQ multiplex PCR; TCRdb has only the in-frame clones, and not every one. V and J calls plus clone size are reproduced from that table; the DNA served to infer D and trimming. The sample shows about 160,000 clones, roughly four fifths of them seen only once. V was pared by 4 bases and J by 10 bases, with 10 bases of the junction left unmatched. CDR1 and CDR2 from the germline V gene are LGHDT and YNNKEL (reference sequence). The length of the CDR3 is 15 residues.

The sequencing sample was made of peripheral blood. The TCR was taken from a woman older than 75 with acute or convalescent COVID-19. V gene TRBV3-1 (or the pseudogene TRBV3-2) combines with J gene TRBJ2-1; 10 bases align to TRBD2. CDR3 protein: CASSPGKAGGVEQFF. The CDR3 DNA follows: TGTGCCAGCAGCCCCGGGAAAGCGGGAGGGGTAGAGCAGTTCTTC.